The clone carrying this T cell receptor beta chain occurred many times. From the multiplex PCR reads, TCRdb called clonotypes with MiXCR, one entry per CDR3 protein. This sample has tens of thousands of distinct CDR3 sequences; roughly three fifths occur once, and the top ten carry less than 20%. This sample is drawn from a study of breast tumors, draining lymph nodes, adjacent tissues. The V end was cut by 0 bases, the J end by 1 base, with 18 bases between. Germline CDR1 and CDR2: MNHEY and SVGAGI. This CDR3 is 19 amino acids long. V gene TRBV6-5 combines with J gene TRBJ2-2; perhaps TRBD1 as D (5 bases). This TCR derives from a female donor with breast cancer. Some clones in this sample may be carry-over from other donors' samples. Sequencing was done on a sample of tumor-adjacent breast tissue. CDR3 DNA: TGTGCCAGCAGTTACTCGGCCCTAGGGGCCCGTGGGAACACCGGGGAGCTGTTTTTT. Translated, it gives CASSYSALGARGNTGELFF.